The entry that follows covers one TCR beta chain sequence. TCRdb itself ran the 5' RACE reads through MiXCR, one entry per CDR3 protein. The sample includes 200,000 to 250,000 distinct CDR3 sequences, about 10% of them seen just once. This sample stems from a study of T-cell memory formation after mild COVID-19. Germline V gene lookup returns CDR1 SGHNT and CDR2 YYREEE (reference sequence). The CDR3 has 15 residues. With 1 base removed from V and 4 bases from J, the gap between germline ends came to 11 bases. This chain links TRBV5-4 with TRBJ2-2; the D is unclear. This sequence was found in a man aged 18 to 30 who had mild COVID-19 (a few samples of this study predate the infection). Cell type and time point are not known. Sample: PBMCs or a T cell subset sorted from them (not recorded which). This chain's CDR3 is CASSLSRFGTGELFF. In nucleotides, the CDR3 is TGTGCCAGCAGCTTGTCTCGTTTTGGCACCGGGGAGCTGTTTTTT.